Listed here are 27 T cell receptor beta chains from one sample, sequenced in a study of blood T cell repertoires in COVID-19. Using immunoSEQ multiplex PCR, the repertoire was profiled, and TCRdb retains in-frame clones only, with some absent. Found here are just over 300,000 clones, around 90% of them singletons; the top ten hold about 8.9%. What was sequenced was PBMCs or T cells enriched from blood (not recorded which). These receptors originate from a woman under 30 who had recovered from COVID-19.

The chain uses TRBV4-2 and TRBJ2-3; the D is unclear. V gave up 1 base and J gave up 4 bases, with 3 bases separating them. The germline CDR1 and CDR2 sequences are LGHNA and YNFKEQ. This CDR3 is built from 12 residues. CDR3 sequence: CASSQASDTQYF. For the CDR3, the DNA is TGTGCCAGCAGCCAAGCTTCAGATACGCAGTATTTT.

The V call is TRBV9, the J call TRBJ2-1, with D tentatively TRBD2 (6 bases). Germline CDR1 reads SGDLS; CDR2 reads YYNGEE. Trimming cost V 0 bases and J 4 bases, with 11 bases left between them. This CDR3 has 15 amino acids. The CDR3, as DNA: TGTGCCAGCAGCGTAGTTATTAGCGGTTACAATGAGCAGTTCTTC. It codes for CASSVVISGYNEQFF.

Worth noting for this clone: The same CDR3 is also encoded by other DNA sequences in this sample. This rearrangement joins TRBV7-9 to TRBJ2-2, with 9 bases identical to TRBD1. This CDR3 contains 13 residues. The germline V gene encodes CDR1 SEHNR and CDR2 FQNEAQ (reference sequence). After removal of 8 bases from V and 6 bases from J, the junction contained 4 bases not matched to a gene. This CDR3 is CASSQGAPGELFF. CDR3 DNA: TGTGCCAGCTCACAGGGGGCCCCCGGGGAGCTGTTTTTT. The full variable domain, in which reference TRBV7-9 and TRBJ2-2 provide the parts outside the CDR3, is DTGVSQNPRHKITKRGQNVTFRCDPISEHNRLYWYRQTLGQGPEFLTYFQNEAQLEKSRLLSDRFSAERPKGSFSTLEIQRTEQGDSAMYLCASSQGAPGELFFGEGSRLTVL.

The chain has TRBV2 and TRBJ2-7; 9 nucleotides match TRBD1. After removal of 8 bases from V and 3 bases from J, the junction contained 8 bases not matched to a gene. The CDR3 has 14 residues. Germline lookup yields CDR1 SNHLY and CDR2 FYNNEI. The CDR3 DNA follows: TGTGCCAGCCGCCCACGGACAGGGGACTACGAGCAGTACTTC. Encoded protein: CASRPRTGDYEQYF.

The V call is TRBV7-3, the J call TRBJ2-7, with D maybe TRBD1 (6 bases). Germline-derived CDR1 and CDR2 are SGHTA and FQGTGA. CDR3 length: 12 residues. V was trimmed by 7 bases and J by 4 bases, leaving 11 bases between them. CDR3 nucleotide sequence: TGTGCCAGCACCTCAAGGGGGTACGAGCAGTACTTC. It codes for CASTSRGYEQYF. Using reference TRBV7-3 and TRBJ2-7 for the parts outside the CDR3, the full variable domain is GAGVSQTPSNKVTEKGKYVELRCDPISGHTALYWYRQSLGQGPEFLIYFQGTGAADDSGLPNDRFFAVRPEGSVSTLKIQRTERGDSAVYLCASTSRGYEQYFGPGTRLTVT.

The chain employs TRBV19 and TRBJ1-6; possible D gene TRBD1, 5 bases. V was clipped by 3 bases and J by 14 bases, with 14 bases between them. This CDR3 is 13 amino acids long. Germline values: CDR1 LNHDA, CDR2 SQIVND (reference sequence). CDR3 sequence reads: CASSMGQQASLHF. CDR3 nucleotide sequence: TGTGCCAGTAGTATGGGGCAACAGGCATCCCTCCACTTT.

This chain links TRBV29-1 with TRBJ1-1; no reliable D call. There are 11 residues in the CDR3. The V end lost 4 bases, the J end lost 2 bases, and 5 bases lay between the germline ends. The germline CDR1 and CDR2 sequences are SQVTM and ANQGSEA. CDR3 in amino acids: CSVAQNTEAFF. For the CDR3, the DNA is TGCAGCGTTGCACAAAACACTGAAGCTTTCTTT. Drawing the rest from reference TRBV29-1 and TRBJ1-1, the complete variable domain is SAVISQKPSRDICQRGTSLTIQCQVDSQVTMMFWYRQQPGQSLTLIATANQGSEATYESGFVIDKFPISRPNLTFSTLTVSNMSPEDSSIYLCSVAQNTEAFFGQGTRLTVV.

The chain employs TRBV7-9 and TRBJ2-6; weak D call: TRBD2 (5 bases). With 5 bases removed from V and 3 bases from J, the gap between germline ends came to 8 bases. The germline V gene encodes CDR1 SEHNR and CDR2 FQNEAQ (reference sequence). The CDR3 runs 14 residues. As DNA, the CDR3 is TGTGCCAGCAGCCTAGGGAGTGGGGCCAACGTCCTGACTTTC. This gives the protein CASSLGSGANVLTF.

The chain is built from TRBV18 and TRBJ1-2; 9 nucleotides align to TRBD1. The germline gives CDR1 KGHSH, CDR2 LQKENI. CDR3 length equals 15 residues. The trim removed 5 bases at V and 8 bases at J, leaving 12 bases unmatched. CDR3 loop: CASSANRDRVVGYTF. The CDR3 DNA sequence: TGTGCCAGCTCAGCGAACCGGGACAGGGTAGTCGGCTACACCTTC. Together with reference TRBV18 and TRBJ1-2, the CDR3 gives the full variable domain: NAGVMQNPRHLVRRRGQEARLRCSPMKGHSHVYWYRQLPEEGLKFMVYLQKENIIDESGMPKERFSAEFPKEGPSILRIQQVVRGDSAAYFCASSANRDRVVGYTFGSGTRLTVV.

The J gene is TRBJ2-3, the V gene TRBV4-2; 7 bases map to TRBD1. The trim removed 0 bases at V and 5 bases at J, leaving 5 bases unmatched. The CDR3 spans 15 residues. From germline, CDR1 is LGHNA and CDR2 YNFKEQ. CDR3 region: CASSQDDRAEDTQYF. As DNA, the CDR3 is TGTGCCAGCAGCCAAGATGACAGGGCGGAAGATACGCAGTATTTT.

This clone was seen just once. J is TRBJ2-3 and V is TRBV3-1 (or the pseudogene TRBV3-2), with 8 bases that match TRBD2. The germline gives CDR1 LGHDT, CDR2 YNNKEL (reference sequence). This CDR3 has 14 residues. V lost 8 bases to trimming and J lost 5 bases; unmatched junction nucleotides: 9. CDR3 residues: CASREGLVEDTQYF. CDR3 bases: TGTGCCAGCCGCGAGGGACTAGTTGAAGATACGCAGTATTTT.

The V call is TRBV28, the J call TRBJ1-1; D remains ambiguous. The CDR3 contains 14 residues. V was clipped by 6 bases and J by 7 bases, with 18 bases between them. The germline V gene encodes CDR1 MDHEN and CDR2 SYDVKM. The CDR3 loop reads CASSPERGFGEAFF. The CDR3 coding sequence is TGTGCCAGCAGCCCGGAACGAGGTTTCGGTGAAGCTTTCTTT.

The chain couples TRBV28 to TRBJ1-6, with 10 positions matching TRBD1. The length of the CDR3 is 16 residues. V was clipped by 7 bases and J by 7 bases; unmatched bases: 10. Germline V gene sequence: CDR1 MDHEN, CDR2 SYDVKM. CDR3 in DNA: TGTGCCAGCAAAAGACAGGGGGCCAGTACGAATTCACCCCTCCACTTT. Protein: CASKRQGASTNSPLHF.

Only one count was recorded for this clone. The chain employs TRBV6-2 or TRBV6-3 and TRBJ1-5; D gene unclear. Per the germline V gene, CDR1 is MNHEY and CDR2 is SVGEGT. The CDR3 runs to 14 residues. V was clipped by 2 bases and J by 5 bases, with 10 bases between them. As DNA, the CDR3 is TGTGCCAGCAGTTACCAACATCCCCATCAGCCCCAGCATTTT. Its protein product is CASSYQHPHQPQHF.

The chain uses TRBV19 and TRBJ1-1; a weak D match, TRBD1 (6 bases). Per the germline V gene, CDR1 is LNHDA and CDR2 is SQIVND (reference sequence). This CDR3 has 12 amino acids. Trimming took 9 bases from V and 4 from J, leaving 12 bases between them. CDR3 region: CASKTGFTEAFF. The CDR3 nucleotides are TGTGCCAGCAAAACAGGGTTCACTGAAGCTTTCTTT.

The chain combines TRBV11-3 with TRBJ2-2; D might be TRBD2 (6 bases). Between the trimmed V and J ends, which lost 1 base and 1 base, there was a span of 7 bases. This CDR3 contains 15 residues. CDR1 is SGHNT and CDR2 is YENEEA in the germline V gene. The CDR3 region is CASSLGGENTGELFF. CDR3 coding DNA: TGTGCCAGCAGCTTAGGGGGGGAGAACACCGGGGAGCTGTTTTTT. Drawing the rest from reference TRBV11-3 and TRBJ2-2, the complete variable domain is EAGVVQSPRYKIIEKKQPVAFWCNPISGHNTLYWYLQNLGQGPELLIRYENEEAVDDSQLPKDRFSAERLKGVDSTLKIQPAELGDSAVYLCASSLGGENTGELFFGEGSRLTVL.

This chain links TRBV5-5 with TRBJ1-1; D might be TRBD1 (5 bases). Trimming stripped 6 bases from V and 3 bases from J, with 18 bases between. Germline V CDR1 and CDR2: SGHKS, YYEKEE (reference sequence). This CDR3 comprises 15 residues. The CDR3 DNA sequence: TGTGCCAGCACCATTTCGCGGTGGGGGGACACTGAAGCTTTCTTT. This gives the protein CASTISRWGDTEAFF.

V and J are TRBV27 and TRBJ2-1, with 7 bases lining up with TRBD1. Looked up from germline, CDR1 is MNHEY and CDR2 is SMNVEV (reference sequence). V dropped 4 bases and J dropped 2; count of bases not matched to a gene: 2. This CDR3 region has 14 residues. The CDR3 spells CASSWGTAYNEQFF. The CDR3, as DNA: TGTGCCAGCAGTTGGGGGACAGCCTACAATGAGCAGTTCTTC.

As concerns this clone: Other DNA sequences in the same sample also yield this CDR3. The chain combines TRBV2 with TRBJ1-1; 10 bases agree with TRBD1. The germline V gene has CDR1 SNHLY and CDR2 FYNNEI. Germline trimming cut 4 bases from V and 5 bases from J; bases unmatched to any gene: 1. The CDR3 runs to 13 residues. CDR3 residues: CASSADRGTEAFF. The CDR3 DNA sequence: TGTGCCAGCAGTGCGGACAGGGGGACTGAAGCTTTCTTT.

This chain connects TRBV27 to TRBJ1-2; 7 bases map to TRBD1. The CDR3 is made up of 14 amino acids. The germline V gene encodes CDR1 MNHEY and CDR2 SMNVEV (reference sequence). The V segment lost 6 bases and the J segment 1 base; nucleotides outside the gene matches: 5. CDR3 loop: CASSARQGNYGYTF. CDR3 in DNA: TGTGCCAGCAGCGCCCGACAGGGTAACTATGGCTACACCTTC.

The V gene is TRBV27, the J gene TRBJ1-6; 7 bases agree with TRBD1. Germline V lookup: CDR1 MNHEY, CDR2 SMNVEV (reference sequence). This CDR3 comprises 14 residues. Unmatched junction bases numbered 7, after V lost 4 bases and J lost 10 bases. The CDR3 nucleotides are TGTGCCAGCAGTTCTCGACAGGGAAGGTCACCCCTCCACTTT. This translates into CASSSRQGRSPLHF.

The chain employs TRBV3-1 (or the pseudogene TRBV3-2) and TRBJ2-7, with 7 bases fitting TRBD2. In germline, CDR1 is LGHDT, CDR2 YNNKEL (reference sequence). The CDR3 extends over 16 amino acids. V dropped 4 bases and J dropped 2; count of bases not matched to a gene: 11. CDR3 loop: CASSPNGQRGPYEQYF. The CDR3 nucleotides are TGTGCCAGCAGCCCTAACGGTCAGCGGGGCCCCTACGAGCAGTACTTC.

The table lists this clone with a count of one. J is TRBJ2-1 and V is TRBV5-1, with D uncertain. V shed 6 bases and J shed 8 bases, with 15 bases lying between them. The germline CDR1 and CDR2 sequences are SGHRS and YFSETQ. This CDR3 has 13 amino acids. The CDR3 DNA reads TGCGCCAGCAACGACCCTAAAACAGATGAGCAGTTCTTC. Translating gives CASNDPKTDEQFF.

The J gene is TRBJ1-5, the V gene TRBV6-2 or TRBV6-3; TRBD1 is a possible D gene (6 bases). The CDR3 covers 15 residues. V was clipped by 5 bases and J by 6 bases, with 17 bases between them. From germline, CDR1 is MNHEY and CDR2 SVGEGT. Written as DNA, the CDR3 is TGTGCCAGCAGTACTAACCCGGACAGAAGTCAGCCCCAGCATTTT. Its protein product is CASSTNPDRSQPQHF.

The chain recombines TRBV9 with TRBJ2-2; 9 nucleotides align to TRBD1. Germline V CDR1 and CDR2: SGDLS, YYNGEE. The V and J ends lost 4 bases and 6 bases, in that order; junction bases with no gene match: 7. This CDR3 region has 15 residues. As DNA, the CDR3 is TGTGCCAGCAGCCCACGGACAGGGGCTGCCGGGGAGCTGTTTTTT. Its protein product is CASSPRTGAAGELFF.

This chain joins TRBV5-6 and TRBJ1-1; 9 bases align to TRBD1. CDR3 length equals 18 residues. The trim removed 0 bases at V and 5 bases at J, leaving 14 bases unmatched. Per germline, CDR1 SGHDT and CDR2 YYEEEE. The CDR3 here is CASSLVTLLGTGNTEAFF. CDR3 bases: TGTGCCAGCAGCTTGGTAACCTTGTTGGGGACAGGGAATACTGAAGCTTTCTTT.

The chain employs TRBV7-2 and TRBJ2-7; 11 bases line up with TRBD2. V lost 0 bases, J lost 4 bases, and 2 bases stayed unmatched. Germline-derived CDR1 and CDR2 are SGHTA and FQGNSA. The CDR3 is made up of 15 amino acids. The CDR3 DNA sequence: TGTGCCAGCAGCTTAGCGTCTAGCGGGGGGTACGAGCAGTACTTC. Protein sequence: CASSLASSGGYEQYF. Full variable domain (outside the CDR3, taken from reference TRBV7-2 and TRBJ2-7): GAGVSQSPSNKVTEKGKDVELRCDPISGHTALYWYRQSLGQGLEFLIYFQGNSAPDKSGLPSDRFSAERTGGSVSTLTIQRTQQEDSAVYLCASSLASSGGYEQYFGPGTRLTVT.